Below, 19 T cell receptor beta chains from the same sample are listed, as sequenced in a study of cytotoxic CD8 clonotypes in ibrutinib-treated CLL. Clones were read by immunoSEQ multiplex PCR, and TCRdb kept only the in-frame ones, dropping some. Of around 160,000 clones listed, about 88% are singletons. Sequencing was performed on PBMCs, taken at disease progression, from a patient treated with ibrutinib. The receptors were sampled from a human donor with chronic lymphocytic leukemia.

The CDR3 loop reads CASSLDGGRTEAFF. The CDR3 nucleotides read TGTGCCAGCAGCTTGGACGGGGGTCGCACTGAAGCTTTCTTT. V is TRBV5-4 and J is TRBJ1-1; TRBD1 is a possible D gene (5 bases). The ends were cut back, 0 bases at V and 4 bases at J, with 10 bases in the middle. Germline V gives CDR1 SGHNT, CDR2 YYREEE (reference sequence). CDR3 length: 14 amino acids.

The chain combines TRBV4-2 with TRBJ2-5; the match to TRBD2 covers 14 bases. The CDR3 is 18 residues long. The germline V gene encodes CDR1 LGHNA and CDR2 YNFKEQ. The V and J ends lost 5 bases and 5 bases, in that order; junction bases with no gene match: 13. The CDR3 nucleotides read TGTGCCAGCAGCGCAGGCAGGGGACTAGCGGGAGCAGGGGAGACCCAGTACTTC. Protein: CASSAGRGLAGAGETQYF.

CDR3 sequence (DNA): TGTGCCAGTAGCACAGGATTCGCCTACTACGAGCAGTACTTC. This sequence encodes CASSTGFAYYEQYF. The V and J genes are TRBV27 and TRBJ2-7, with D possibly TRBD1 on 5 matching bases. V was pared by 9 bases and J by 3 bases, with 18 bases between. This CDR3 has 14 residues. Germline lookup yields CDR1 MNHEY and CDR2 SMNVEV (reference sequence).

The rearrangement joins TRBV5-6 to TRBJ2-1, with 10 bases fitting TRBD2. CDR1 SGHDT and CDR2 YYEEEE come from the germline V gene. J gave up 5 bases and V 0 bases, and 11 bases lay outside the gene matches. The CDR3 contains 18 residues. CDR3 nucleotides: TGTGCCAGCAGCTTGGAGATGGCTAGCGGGAGAATCCACAATGAGCAGTTCTTC. It specifies CASSLEMASGRIHNEQFF.

The V and J genes are TRBV5-1 and TRBJ2-3; possible D gene TRBD2, 6 bases. This CDR3 spans 16 amino acids. Germline V gives CDR1 SGHRS, CDR2 YFSETQ. The V end lost 0 bases, the J end lost 1 base, and 12 bases lay between the germline ends. Here the CDR3 reads CASSLVGPGGTDTQYF. For the CDR3, the DNA is TGCGCCAGCAGCTTGGTGGGGCCGGGGGGCACAGATACGCAGTATTTT.

CDR3: CASSYSMGDFGNTIYF. In DNA form, the CDR3 reads TGTGCCAGCAGTTACTCGATGGGAGACTTCGGAAACACCATATATTTT. The rearrangement joins TRBV6-5 to TRBJ1-3; no reliable D call. Trimming pared 0 bases from V and 4 bases from J, leaving 13 bases between. The germline CDR1 and CDR2 sequences are MNHEY and SVGAGI. The CDR3 has 16 residues.

The chain recombines TRBV29-1 with TRBJ1-5, with D maybe TRBD1 (5 bases). From germline, CDR1 is SQVTM and CDR2 ANQGSEA. This CDR3 region has 13 residues. Trimming cost V 4 bases and J 1 base, with 8 bases left between them. The CDR3 sequence is CSVADSSNQPQHF. DNA for the CDR3: TGCAGCGTTGCAGACAGCAGCAATCAGCCCCAGCATTTT.

J is TRBJ1-2 and V is TRBV19; 9 bases fit TRBD1. Per the germline V gene, CDR1 is LNHDA and CDR2 is SQIVND (reference sequence). The trim removed 5 bases at V and 4 bases at J, leaving 8 bases unmatched. The CDR3 length is 15 residues. The CDR3 region is CASSLPQGAVYGYTF. The CDR3 DNA reads TGTGCCAGTAGTCTCCCACAGGGGGCGGTCTATGGCTACACCTTC. Full variable domain (missing parts from reference TRBV19 and TRBJ1-2): DGGITQSPKYLFRKEGQNVTLSCEQNLNHDAMYWYRQDPGQGLRLIYYSQIVNDFQKGDIAEGYSVSREKKESFPLTVTSAQKNPTAFYLCASSLPQGAVYGYTFGSGTRLTVV.

J is TRBJ2-1 and V is TRBV11-2; a weak D match, TRBD2 (6 bases). The CDR3 has 16 amino acids. Trimming took 5 bases from V and 0 from J, leaving 14 bases between them. Germline V gene sequence: CDR1 SGHAT, CDR2 FQNNGV. The CDR3 DNA reads TGTGCCAGCAGCCCTCGGGACTCGAGCTCCTACAATGAGCAGTTCTTC. The encoded protein is CASSPRDSSSYNEQFF.

CDR3 sequence: CATSRGLAGPYEQYF. CDR3 bases: TGTGCCACCAGCCGAGGACTAGCGGGACCCTACGAGCAGTACTTC. The chain has TRBV15 and TRBJ2-7, with 12 bases fitting TRBD2. This CDR3 is 15 amino acids long. The V segment lost 5 bases and the J segment 2 bases; nucleotides outside the gene matches: 4. Germline CDR1 LNHNV, CDR2 YYDKDF (reference sequence).

The chain joins TRBV25-1 to TRBJ2-1; tentative D call: TRBD2 (5 bases). V was pared by 7 bases and J by 7 bases, with 23 bases between. Germline V lookup: CDR1 MGHDK, CDR2 SYGVNS. The CDR3 totals 16 residues. CDR3 protein: CASTPGDVTGTNEQFF. The CDR3 nucleotides are TGTGCCAGCACCCCCGGCGACGTGACGGGAACAAATGAGCAGTTCTTC.

This chain joins TRBV9 and TRBJ2-1, with D perhaps TRBD2 (5 bases). The CDR3 totals 16 residues. V lost 0 bases to trimming and J lost 0 bases, with 10 bases between them. Germline values: CDR1 SGDLS, CDR2 YYNGEE. CDR3 sequence reads: CASSVGQRRSYNEQFF. The CDR3 nucleotides read TGTGCCAGCAGCGTAGGCCAGCGGCGCTCCTACAATGAGCAGTTCTTC.

The rearrangement links TRBV4-2 to TRBJ2-2, with D maybe TRBD2 (6 bases). Between the trimmed V and J ends, which lost 0 bases and 5 bases, there was a span of 16 bases. The CDR3 totals 17 residues. Per the germline V gene, CDR1 is LGHNA and CDR2 is YNFKEQ. CDR3 loop: CASSQDPPRERTGELFF. The CDR3 coding sequence is TGTGCCAGCAGCCAAGACCCCCCCCGGGAGAGGACCGGGGAGCTGTTTTTT.

The chain joins TRBV19 to TRBJ2-7; 8 bases agree with TRBD1. This CDR3 has 14 residues. The V gene's germline CDR1 is LNHDA and CDR2 SQIVND (reference sequence). J gave up 2 bases and V 3 bases, and 3 bases lay outside the gene matches. CDR3 sequence (DNA): TGTGCCAGTAGTATGGCAGGGGGCGCCTACGAGCAGTACTTC. Protein sequence: CASSMAGGAYEQYF.

The J gene is TRBJ1-1, the V gene TRBV27, with TRBD1 matching over 9 bases. Trimming took 2 bases from V and 6 from J; bases not matched to a gene: 4. The CDR3 has 14 residues. CDR1 and CDR2 (germline): MNHEY, SMNVEV (reference sequence). The CDR3 is CASSLGTGISEAFF. The DNA for the CDR3 is TGTGCCAGCAGTTTAGGGACAGGGATATCTGAAGCTTTCTTT.

In its sample, this clone ranks as medium-sized. The V and J genes are TRBV19 and TRBJ2-2; D may match TRBD1 or TRBD2 (6 bases each). Per germline, CDR1 LNHDA and CDR2 SQIVND (reference sequence). This CDR3 has 13 residues. The V and J ends lost 7 bases and 9 bases respectively, with 15 bases between them. CDR3 sequence: CASINWGARELFF. CDR3 coding DNA: TGTGCCAGTATCAACTGGGGGGCCCGGGAGCTGTTTTTT.

The J gene is TRBJ2-7, the V gene TRBV28; 12 bases fit TRBD2. Looked up from germline, CDR1 is MDHEN and CDR2 is SYDVKM. With 6 bases clipped from V and 3 bases from J, the junction kept 15 bases outside the gene matches. The CDR3 has 18 amino acids. The CDR3 DNA is TGTGCCAGCAGAAGACTAGCGGGAGAGGAGGGGCCAAGCTACGAGCAGTACTTC. Protein sequence: CASRRLAGEEGPSYEQYF. Full variable domain (remainder filled in from reference TRBV28 and TRBJ2-7): DVKVTQSSRYLVKRTGEKVFLECVQDMDHENMFWYRQDPGLGLRLIYFSYDVKMKEKGDIPEGYSVSREKKERFSLILESASTNQTSMYLCASRRLAGEEGPSYEQYFGPGTRLTVT.

This clone occurred once. V usage is TRBV27 and J usage is TRBJ1-4; TRBD1 matches 8 bases. V lost 6 bases, J lost 8 bases, and 8 bases stayed unmatched. In germline, CDR1 is MNHEY, CDR2 SMNVEV (reference sequence). The CDR3 has 14 residues. DNA for the CDR3: TGTGCCAGCAGGCGACAGGGGTCAGGGGAAAAACTGTTTTTT. Translated, it gives CASRRQGSGEKLFF.

The chain uses TRBV28 and TRBJ2-7; 14 positions match TRBD2. J was trimmed by 2 bases and V by 5 bases; bases with no gene match: 5. This CDR3 region has 16 residues. Germline V gene lookup returns CDR1 MDHEN and CDR2 SYDVKM. CDR3 amino acids: CASSRSTSGGAYEQYF. The CDR3 DNA reads as TGTGCCAGCAGTCGATCGACTAGCGGGGGGGCCTACGAGCAGTACTTC.